These 13 T cell receptor beta chains were all obtained from the same sample, sequenced in a study of T-cell reconstitution after alpha-beta-depleted transplantation in children. During its preparation, the TCRbeta library received unique molecular identifiers. In TCRdb, the PCR reads were re-called with MiXCR into one record per CDR3 protein. Of 200,000 to 300,000 distinct CDR3 sequences listed, just under 8.5% are singletons. The sequencing here drew on PBMCs, mostly from graft donor cells, taken 180 days after TCRalphabeta/CD19-depleted stem cell transplant. All receptors derive from a male patient aged 5 to 17 who had a stem cell transplant for acute lymphoblastic leukemia, so the T cells may come from the graft donor.

For this clonotype: At one end, the junction sequence differs from germline, possibly due to a read error. The J gene is TRBJ2-1, the V gene TRBV5-1, with TRBD2 identical over 10 bases. CDR1 SGHRS and CDR2 YFSETQ come from the germline V gene. This CDR3 has 15 residues. CDR3: CVSTQASGSIWEQFF. CDR3 DNA: TGCGTCAGCACCCAAGCTAGCGGGAGTATTTGGGAGCAGTTCTTC.

This clonotype was observed at least ten times. The gene calls are TRBV7-9 and TRBJ1-1; 7 bases agree with TRBD1. Germline trimming cut 0 bases from V and 11 bases from J; bases unmatched to any gene: 3. CDR3 length equals 12 residues. CDR1 and CDR2 from the germline V gene are SEHNR and FQNEAQ (reference sequence). For the CDR3, the DNA is TGTGCCAGCAGCTTAGCGACAGGGAGGGCTTTCTTT. Translating gives CASSLATGRAFF.

This clonotype has a count of ten or more. This sequence joins TRBV15 and TRBJ2-1; perhaps TRBD2 as D (7 bases). This CDR3 has 16 residues. Germline-derived CDR1 and CDR2 are LNHNV and YYDKDF (reference sequence). Trimming removed 5 bases from V and 5 bases from J, with 19 bases in between. The CDR3 nucleotides are TGTGCCACCAGCCTGGGGGGGGCCCCCCCAAACAATGAGCAGTTCTTC. This encodes CATSLGGAPPNNEQFF.

In this sample, this clonotype turned up many times. The chain has TRBV29-1 and TRBJ2-5, with TRBD1 identical over 11 bases. The germline V gene has CDR1 SQVTM and CDR2 ANQGSEA. This CDR3 has 14 amino acids. V shed 2 bases, J shed 4 bases, and the junction held 3 bases outside the gene matches. The CDR3, as DNA: TGCAGCGTTGAAAGGACAGGGGGCGGAGAGACCCAGTACTTC. It translates to CSVERTGGGETQYF.

This rearrangement joins TRBV6-2 or TRBV6-3 to TRBJ2-7; no clear D. Trimming took off 10 bases at V and 6 bases at J, with 13 bases between the two ends. The CDR3 spans 11 residues. Germline CDR1 and CDR2: MNHEY and SVGEGT. The CDR3 DNA is TGTGCCATCGCGACATGTTTCGAGCAGTACTTC. It yields the protein CAIATCFEQYF.

J is TRBJ2-1 and V is TRBV11-2; maybe TRBD2 (7 bases). Germline assignment: CDR1 SGHAT and CDR2 FQNNGV. The CDR3 spans 16 residues. V lost 1 base and J 10 bases, leaving 20 bases between the germline ends. For the CDR3, the DNA is TGTGCCAGCAGCTTAGTTAAGGGGGGGTGGAGGGGGGAGCAGTTCTTC. It specifies CASSLVKGGWRGEQFF. Based on the CDR3 plus reference TRBV11-2 and TRBJ2-1, the full variable domain is EAGVAQSPRYKIIEKRQSVAFWCNPISGHATLYWYQQILGQGPKLLIQFQNNGVVDDSQLPKDRFSAERLKGVDSTLKIQPAKLEDSAVYLCASSLVKGGWRGEQFFGPGTRLTVL.

This clonotype was counted at least ten times. V is TRBV6-1 and J is TRBJ1-1, with TRBD1 as a possible D gene (6 bases). The CDR3 spans 14 residues. Germline lookup yields CDR1 MNHNS and CDR2 SASEGT. V was clipped by 5 bases and J by 1 base, with 11 bases between them. For the CDR3, the DNA is TGTGCCAGCAGTAGTGACAGGTGGAACACTGAAGCTTTCTTT. This gives the protein CASSSDRWNTEAFF.

The table lists this clonotype with many counts. The chain is built from TRBV20-1 and TRBJ1-2; D remains unclear. This CDR3 has 16 amino acids. CDR1 DFQATT and CDR2 SNEGSKA come from the germline V gene (reference sequence). Trimming removed 3 bases from V and 1 base from J, with 18 bases in between. The CDR3 DNA reads as TGCAGTGCTAGGGCCGGGCCCACCCTCATTAACTATGGCTACACCTTC. Protein: CSARAGPTLINYGYTF.

This clonotype has at least ten counts. This chain's CDR3 is CASRDRVDTQYF. CDR3 coding DNA: TGTGCCAGCCGGGACAGGGTAGATACGCAGTATTTT. J is TRBJ2-3 and V is TRBV10-3, with TRBD1 matching 9 bases. With V trimmed by 10 bases and J by 5 bases, 4 bases remained unmatched. Germline-derived CDR1 and CDR2 are ENHRY and SYGVKD. This CDR3 region has 12 residues.

The V call is TRBV7-3, the J call TRBJ1-6; TRBD1 matches 7 bases. The CDR3 runs to 15 residues. Per the germline V gene, CDR1 is SGHTA and CDR2 is FQGTGA. The J segment lost 8 bases and the V segment lost 2 bases, leaving 6 bases of the junction unmatched. As DNA, the CDR3 is TGTGCCAGCAGCTTATTAGGGACAGTGGATTCACCCCTCCACTTT. Encoded protein: CASSLLGTVDSPLHF.

The sample holds a few counts of this clonotype. This chain connects TRBV7-9 to TRBJ2-7; perhaps TRBD1 as D (5 bases). This CDR3 region has 15 residues. Looked up from germline, CDR1 is SEHNR and CDR2 is FQNEAQ (reference sequence). Deletions cut 5 bases from V and 4 bases from J, with 18 bases between. CDR3 nucleotide sequence: TGTGCCAGCAGCCCTCGGACATCGCGACCTTACGAGCAGTACTTC. It translates to CASSPRTSRPYEQYF.

This clonotype was counted at least ten times. The gene calls are TRBV20-1 and TRBJ2-5; D is perhaps TRBD1 or TRBD2 (5 bases each). Trimming shortened V by 1 base and J by 5 bases, and 20 bases separated the two germline ends. CDR3 size: 16 residues. Germline-derived CDR1 and CDR2 are DFQATT and SNEGSKA (reference sequence). Here the CDR3 reads CSARVGRGALLETQYF. The DNA for the CDR3 is TGCAGTGCTAGAGTGGGACGGGGCGCCCTCCTGGAGACCCAGTACTTC.

The table lists this clonotype with many counts. This is likely a read error, given that the CDR3 carries no conserved phenylalanine or tryptophan at its end. The limits of the CDR3 on the DNA are not certain, so only TCRdb's listed CDR3 is given. This chain joins TRBV4-1 and TRBJ1-2. The CDR3 is 11 amino acids in total, end residues counted. Germline values: CDR1 MGHRA, CDR2 YSYEKL. The CDR3 loop reads CASSQGPQRYL.